This T cell receptor (beta chain) was sequenced for a study of T cell clones after liver transplantation (dated by TCRdb to about 2019). Study-wide context: The samples were obtained from ITN030ST, a randomized trial that attempted immunosuppression withdrawal within 2 years after liver transplantation. Donor-reactive T cell clones were identified using TCRbeta sequencing after a pre-transplant mixed lymphocyte reaction and were then followed in post-transplant blood. Third party-reactive TCRbeta sequences from pre-transplant MLRs were also identified as an antigen-independent comparator for donor-reactive sequences. Of the eight recipients, a few were HCV-positive, while the remaining recipients had been transplanted for non-autoimmune, non-viral indications. The subjects received no induction therapy and were kept on standard immunosuppression until randomization at 12-24 months post-transplant. Tolerance was defined as complete withdrawal of immunosuppression for at least one year without a rise in liver enzymes beyond twice the upper limit of normal. Blood samples were taken pre-transplant, pre-randomization before withdrawal, and post-randomization after full withdrawal or failed withdrawal. The studied cohort comprised 8 liver transplant recipients, 3 classified as tolerant and 5 as non-tolerant.

Broader findings and caveats from the paper: Donor-reactive sequences declined more than third party-reactive ones, suggesting partial antigen-specific deletion unrelated to withdrawal success. A significant post-transplant decrease in circulating donor-reactive CD4 TCRbeta sequences was observed in most of the 8 subjects, irrespective of tolerance or HCV status. When repertoire turnover was accounted for, significantly reduced detection of donor-reactive sequences was found in 7 of 8 subjects for CD4 and in 8 of 8 subjects for CD8. In two subjects, low numbers of available donor cells limited the measurable donor-reactive repertoire. Without allograft tissue specimens, donor-reactive T cells may have migrated into the graft rather than being deleted. Because of small, heterogeneous patient numbers and non-standardized post-transplant time points, the conclusions were only preliminary.

The CDR3 contains 15 residues, cysteine and phenylalanine counted. Of the read, only the CDR3 DNA is kept; its 45 bases are in frame from base 1. High-throughput TCRbeta CDR3 sequencing of frozen genomic DNA was performed by immunoSEQ, including PCR amplification, mapping, bias correction and internal controls. In the original analysis: Only productive rearrangements were retained, with each unique TCRbeta sequence defined by its CDR3 nucleotide sequence together with its V and J gene. For a sequence to be called donor-reactive, it needed a frequency of at least 0.01% and at least 5-fold expansion in CFSE-low cells compared with unstimulated pre-transplant cells. To ensure at least 90% detection power, minimum frequency thresholds were set for each subject based on that subject's lowest-template unstimulated sample. Jensen-Shannon divergence between the top 1000 TCRbeta sequences post-transplant and pre-transplant was used to measure repertoire turnover. Changes in detection of donor-reactive sequences were tested with two-sided Fisher's exact tests. TCRdb holds this immuneACCESS table with in-frame rearrangements only. Some clones are missing; in checked studies, unresolved V genes explain under half, and the rest has no known cause. Clonal size and the V and J genes are those of that table, whereas D and trimming came from the DNA. The sample table holds around 120,000 clones, of which 90% were seen once. The ten largest clones capture approximately 0.88% of the sample.

Details on this clone: It lacks a known antigen. It has no much larger one-base neighbor in the sample; base qualities were not kept.

Thawed unstimulated PBMCs were stained for CD3, CD4 and CD8 and FACS-sorted into CD3+CD4+ and CD3+CD8+ populations. Randomization to immunosuppression withdrawal applied to every one of the 8 studied subjects. The Qiagen DNeasy Blood and Tissue Kit was used for genomic DNA isolation. The sequence is built from TRBV21-1 and TRBJ2-7; the table calls TRBD2, which could not be checked here. TRBV21-1 is designated a pseudogene. The clonotype originates from a human patient who received a liver transplant. Following a transplant, some T cells may be graft donor cells, not patient cells. The sample consisted of CD4+ T cells from blood, taken 12 months after liver transplant. The nucleotides read TGTGCCAGCGGTCCGGGACTAGCGTCACGCTACGAGCAGTACTTC. Its protein product is CASGPGLASRYEQYF.